The 21 T cell receptor beta chains given below trace back to one sample, sequenced in a study of OX40 agonist ivuxolimab in advanced cancers. Profiled with immunoSEQ multiplex PCR; TCRdb holds only in-frame clones, not every one. The repertoire has 45,000 to 60,000 clones, 85% to 90% of them found once; the top ten carry less than 8%. The specimen comprised CD4+ or CD8+ T cells sorted from blood, sampled in a trial of the OX40 agonist ivuxolimab. The receptors here all came from an adult with an advanced solid tumor such as melanoma, head and neck, liver or kidney cancer.

The genes are TRBV7-9 and TRBJ2-1, with 7 bases aligning to TRBD2. This CDR3 has 12 residues. Germline loops: CDR1 SEHNR, CDR2 FQNEAQ (reference sequence). The CDR3 sequence is CASREVHNEQFF. CDR3 bases: TGTGCGTCTCGGGAGGTCCACAATGAGCAGTTCTTC.

This clone was picked up a small number of times. The rearrangement joins TRBV19 to TRBJ1-4; no reliable D call. Germline assignment: CDR1 LNHDA and CDR2 SQIVND (reference sequence). This CDR3 has 13 residues. Trimming removed 3 bases from V and 4 bases from J, with 6 bases in between. CDR3 in amino acids: CASSIRGNEKLFF. As DNA, the CDR3 is TGTGCCAGTAGTATCCGGGGTAATGAAAAACTGTTTTTT.

The chain employs TRBV30 and TRBJ2-7, with 8 bases matching TRBD1. After removal of 2 bases from V and 0 bases from J, the junction contained 6 bases not matched to a gene. The CDR3 runs to 15 residues. CDR1 and CDR2 from the germline V gene are GTSNPN and SVGIG (reference sequence). This chain's CDR3 is CAWSRQGRISYEQYF. The CDR3 region has the DNA TGTGCCTGGAGTCGACAGGGGCGGATCTCCTACGAGCAGTACTTC. Looking up the rest from reference TRBV30 and TRBJ2-7 gives the full variable domain: SQTIHQWPATLVQPVGSPLSLECTVEGTSNPNLYWYRQAAGRGLQLLFYSVGIGQISSEVPQNLSASRPQDRQFILSSKKLLLSDSGFYLCAWSRQGRISYEQYFGPGTRLTVT.

The chain combines TRBV29-1 with TRBJ2-7; 7 bases map to TRBD2. The CDR3 length is 14 residues. V lost 0 bases, J lost 3 bases, and 5 bases stayed unmatched. Looked up from germline, CDR1 is SQVTM and CDR2 is ANQGSEA. CDR3 residues: CSVEEGGVSYEQYF. The CDR3 nucleotides are TGCAGCGTTGAAGAGGGGGGGGTGAGCTACGAGCAGTACTTC.

The V gene is TRBV4-1, the J gene TRBJ1-4, with TRBD1 matching 7 bases. This CDR3 spans 16 amino acids. The trim removed 1 base at V and 7 bases at J, leaving 9 bases unmatched. The germline V gene has CDR1 MGHRA and CDR2 YSYEKL. The DNA of the CDR3 is TGCGCCAGCAGCCAAGGCGGGGACAGACGTTCTGAAAAACTGTTTTTT. Residues: CASSQGGDRRSEKLFF.

The chain couples TRBV7-6 to TRBJ2-2, with a tentative D call TRBD1 (6 bases). Germline V gene data show CDR1 as SGHVS and CDR2 as FNYEAQ. V lost 2 bases and J lost 7, with 8 bases in between. This CDR3 contains 13 residues. In DNA, the CDR3 is TGTGCCAGCAGCTTATCAGGGGACGGGGAGCTGTTTTTT. Protein sequence: CASSLSGDGELFF.

The rearrangement uses TRBV7-3 and TRBJ2-5, with D perhaps TRBD1 (5 bases). Germline CDR1 reads SGHTA; CDR2 reads FQGTGA. V was clipped by 3 bases and J by 2 bases, with 10 bases between them. CDR3 length: 14 residues. The CDR3 loop is CASSFSHRQETQYF. CDR3 DNA: TGTGCCAGCAGCTTCTCACACAGGCAAGAGACCCAGTACTTC.

The gene calls are TRBV5-1 and TRBJ2-3; 9 bases align to TRBD1. The germline gives CDR1 SGHRS, CDR2 YFSETQ. There are 16 residues in the CDR3. The V gene end was trimmed by 0 bases and the J gene end by 3 bases; junction bases not matched to a gene: 5. DNA for the CDR3: TGCGCCAGCAGCTTGGGGGGACAGGGACGGACAGATACGCAGTATTTT. Translating it yields CASSLGGQGRTDTQYF.

The chain employs TRBV6-6 and TRBJ2-2; 9 nucleotides agree with TRBD2. V trimming: 7 bases; J trimming: 4 bases; junction bases outside the gene matches: 4. Looked up from germline, CDR1 is MNHNY and CDR2 is SVGAGI (reference sequence). This CDR3 comprises 14 residues. Here the CDR3 reads CASIAGGTTGELFF. For the CDR3, the DNA is TGTGCCAGCATCGCGGGGGGGACCACCGGGGAGCTGTTTTTT.

The chain employs TRBV2 and TRBJ2-3; 8 bases line up with TRBD1. V shed 3 bases and J 5 bases; nucleotides not matched to a gene: 4. CDR3 size: 14 residues. Germline values: CDR1 SNHLY, CDR2 FYNNEI. DNA for the CDR3: TGTGCCAGCAGTGACAGGGGGCTGGTAGATACGCAGTATTTT. Protein sequence: CASSDRGLVDTQYF.

The chain uses TRBV5-6 and TRBJ1-4; 9 bases align to TRBD1. Germline values: CDR1 SGHDT, CDR2 YYEEEE. The CDR3 sequence is 14 residues long. V trimming: 4 bases; J trimming: 7 bases; junction bases outside the gene matches: 5. Here the CDR3 DNA reads TGTGCCAGCAGCGGACAGGGGTTGTCTGAAAAACTGTTTTTT. Translated, it gives CASSGQGLSEKLFF.

The chain is built from TRBV2 and TRBJ2-3; D is undetermined. The CDR3 is 14 residues long. Germline CDR1 reads SNHLY; CDR2 reads FYNNEI. The V and J ends lost 6 bases and 2 bases respectively, with 12 bases between them. The CDR3 DNA sequence: TGTGCCAGCAGGGGTGGGGTTACCACAGATACGCAGTATTTT. It codes for CASRGGVTTDTQYF.

The gene calls are TRBV5-1 and TRBJ2-7; D remains ambiguous. This CDR3 is built from 14 residues. Trimming cost V 0 bases and J 2 bases, with 9 bases left between them. Germline values: CDR1 SGHRS, CDR2 YFSETQ. The CDR3: CASSLGRPTYEQYF. Here the CDR3 DNA reads TGCGCCAGCAGCTTGGGTCGCCCTACCTACGAGCAGTACTTC.

The gene calls are TRBV11-3 and TRBJ2-1; 9 bases align to TRBD1. The germline V gene encodes CDR1 SGHNT and CDR2 YENEEA. The ends lost 0 bases at V and 7 bases at J; junction bases unmatched: 4. The CDR3 length is 15 residues. This CDR3 is CASSLEGQGRNEQFF. The CDR3 coding sequence is TGTGCCAGCAGCTTAGAGGGACAGGGAAGGAATGAGCAGTTCTTC.

The chain couples TRBV4-1 to TRBJ2-3; unclear D gene. The length of the CDR3 is 17 residues. The V end lost 0 bases, the J end lost 2 bases, and 15 bases lay between the germline ends. Germline assignment: CDR1 MGHRA and CDR2 YSYEKL. The DNA of the CDR3 is TGCGCCAGCAGCCAAGAGGCACTTCCCTCGAACACAGATACGCAGTATTTT. Translating gives CASSQEALPSNTDTQYF.

The chain combines TRBV5-4 with TRBJ2-7; 8 nucleotides align to TRBD2. With 3 bases clipped from V and 3 bases from J, the junction kept 5 bases outside the gene matches. Per the germline V gene, CDR1 is SGHNT and CDR2 is YYREEE (reference sequence). The CDR3 loop spans 14 amino acids. For the CDR3, the DNA is TGTGCCAGCAGCTCAAAAGCGGGAGACTACGAGCAGTACTTC. It specifies CASSSKAGDYEQYF.

The CDR3 nucleotides are TGTGCCTGGAGTAGCTTTCCGGCGAACTCCTACGAGCAGTACTTC. This sequence encodes CAWSSFPANSYEQYF. The V gene is TRBV30, the J gene TRBJ2-7, with unresolved D. This CDR3 contains 15 residues. Looked up from germline, CDR1 is GTSNPN and CDR2 is SVGIG (reference sequence). The germline V and J ends were trimmed by 2 bases and 0 bases, with 14 bases remaining between them.

This clone was detected a few times. The chain's CDR3 is CAISESASGRISSYNEQFF. The CDR3, as DNA: TGTGCCATCAGTGAGTCGGCTAGCGGGAGGATTAGCTCCTACAATGAGCAGTTCTTC. The V gene is TRBV10-3, the J gene TRBJ2-1; 11 bases are a match to TRBD2. V trimming: 0 bases; J trimming: 0 bases; junction bases outside the gene matches: 7. The CDR3 runs to 19 residues. Germline V gives CDR1 ENHRY, CDR2 SYGVKD.

The chain combines TRBV18 with TRBJ2-1; TRBD2 aligns across 13 bases. Germline values: CDR1 KGHSH, CDR2 LQKENI. The CDR3 runs 15 residues. The ends lost 2 bases at V and 9 bases at J; junction bases unmatched: 4. CDR3 sequence: CASSPGTSGMGEQFF. CDR3 nucleotides: TGTGCCAGCTCACCAGGGACTAGCGGGATGGGTGAGCAGTTCTTC.

The CDR3 here is CASSPGTGGNIQYF. Written as DNA, the CDR3 is TGTGCCAGCAGCCCCGGGACAGGGGGAAACATTCAGTACTTC. This chain uses TRBV7-6 with TRBJ2-4, with 11 bases fitting TRBD1. This CDR3 comprises 14 residues. CDR1 and CDR2 (germline): SGHVS, FNYEAQ. The J segment lost 6 bases and the V segment lost 5 bases, leaving 3 bases of the junction unmatched. The complete variable domain, with remaining parts taken from reference TRBV7-6 and TRBJ2-4, reads GAGVSQSPRYKVTKRGQDVALRCDPISGHVSLYWYRQALGQGPEFLTYFNYEAQQDKSGLPNDRFSAERPEGSISTLTIQRTEQRDSAMYRCASSPGTGGNIQYFGAGTRLSVL.

The DNA of the CDR3 is TGTGCCAGCAGGGCAGGGGGCGCGGGAGATACGCAGTATTTT. It specifies CASRAGGAGDTQYF. This chain joins TRBV5-8 and TRBJ2-3; 8 bases are shared with TRBD1. This CDR3 contains 14 residues. In germline, CDR1 is SGHTS, CDR2 YDEGEE. The trim removed 5 bases at V and 5 bases at J, leaving 7 bases unmatched. Looking up the rest from reference TRBV5-8 and TRBJ2-3 gives the full variable domain: EAGVTQSPTHLIKTRGQQATLRCSPISGHTSVYWYQQALGLGLQFLLWYDEGEERNRGNFPPRFSGRQFPNYSSELNVNALELEDSALYLCASRAGGAGDTQYFGPGTRLTVL.